The source of this TCR beta chain is a study of tissue T cells after allogeneic stem cell transplantation. Only in-frame clones appear in the TCRdb table, and some are missing; sequencing was by immunoSEQ multiplex PCR. This sample carries 15,000 to 20,000 clones, roughly three quarters of them seen once, and the ten largest clones take approximately 0.93%. Points on this clone: The gene names given are mouse names. The CDR3 end falls 1 residue outside the read, so it is completed with the germline J gene.

This CDR3 has 13 amino acids. The ends were cut back, 0 bases at V and 3 bases at J, with 5 bases in the middle. Germline V lookup: CDR1 NNHNN, CDR2 SYGAGS (reference sequence). This chain connects TRBV13-2 to TRBJ2-3; D is ambiguous. The specimen was spleen. This TCR came from a female BALB/c mouse in good health. This mouse strain has H2-d as its MHC haplotype. The CDR3 loop is CASGDATAETLYF. Incomplete CDR3 DNA: TGTGCCAGCGGTGATGCGACAGCAGAAACGCTGTAT.